The sample holds one count of the clone carrying this T cell receptor (beta chain). What it recognizes is unknown. CDR1 is LGHDT, CDR2 YNNKEL, per germline (reference sequence). V lost 4 bases and J lost 3, with 15 bases in between. The CDR3 extends over 15 amino acids. Generated by immunoSEQ multiplex PCR, the TCRdb table keeps only in-frame clones and is missing some. The sample has approximately 50,000 clones; roughly three quarters are singletons. The sample is drawn from a study of T cell responses to AZD1222 COVID-19 vaccine. Study-wide points: Females outnumbered males among donors, who were mostly white British; clonal diversity was possibly underestimated. Repertoires were obtained solely post-peak T cell response.

Timing groups of about 4 and about 12 weeks for second doses were pooled. Sequenced material: peripheral blood, taken 28 days after the second AZD1222 dose. The genes are TRBV3-1 (or the pseudogene TRBV3-2) and TRBJ1-1; weak D call: TRBD1 (6 bases). This receptor was identified in an adult who received the AZD1222 COVID-19 vaccine. The CDR3 is CASSPQLAGDTEAFF. The CDR3 DNA sequence: TGTGCCAGCAGCCCCCAATTGGCAGGGGACACTGAAGCTTTCTTT.